The clone carrying this TCR beta chain has only one observation. What it binds is not known. This entry belongs to a study of T cell responses to AZD1222 COVID-19 vaccine. Whole-study results and caveats: Dominant CD4 TCR responses targeted spike regions 160-218 and 743-854. Recipients of two AZD1222 doses showed rising Spike-specific TCR breadth and depth.

The repertoire was sequenced with immunoSEQ multiplex PCR; TCRdb's copy has only in-frame clones and lacks some. The sample includes fewer than 95,000 clones, approximately 89% of them seen just once. The germline V and J ends were trimmed by 5 bases and 8 bases, with 17 bases remaining between them. The CDR3 sequence is 14 residues long. The germline gives CDR1 SGHTA, CDR2 FQGNSA. V gene TRBV7-2 combines with J gene TRBJ2-3; D is tentatively TRBD1 or TRBD2 (6 bases each). The source is an adult who received the AZD1222 COVID-19 vaccine. The sample here was peripheral blood, taken 28 days after the second AZD1222 dose. DNA of the CDR3: TGTGCCAGCAGCCCCGGAGGGGGATTTGGTACGCAGTATTTT. It encodes CASSPGGGFGTQYF.